The rows below give T cell receptor beta chains drawn from one sample of a study of Ad26.COV2.S vaccination and SARS-CoV-2 variants. The protocol was immunoSEQ multiplex PCR, while the TCRdb copy is restricted to in-frame clones and leaves out a portion. The repertoire has 380,000 or so clones, approximately 86% of them found once; the top ten carry 9.5% to 12%. The source was peripheral blood, collected in a trial of Ad26.COV2.S vaccine versus placebo. The receptors originated from a person aged 18 to 65 who received the Ad26.COV2.S COVID-19 vaccine or a placebo. Both conserved end residues are trimmed from each CDR3. Each record gives: CDR3 length, V gene, D gene, clone size, J gene, CDR3 protein. The D gene is left open where the match is weak. Expanded clones are given a class, and other clones once, few, many or no size at all.

length: 11; V: TRBV12-3/TRBV12-4; D: NA; size: NA; J: TRBJ2-3; CDR3: ASSLDFRDTQY
length: 13; V: TRBV6-5; D: NA; size: NA; J: TRBJ1-1; CDR3: ASRTSRGLITEAF
length: 13; V: TRBV19; D: NA; size: once; J: TRBJ1-5; CDR3: ASRLALYSNQPQH
length: 13; V: TRBV10-3; D: NA; size: once; J: TRBJ1-1; CDR3: AITAVGGGRTEAF
length: 14; V: TRBV6-1; D: TRBD1; size: NA; J: TRBJ1-1; CDR3: ASSELQGGGSAEAF
length: 16; V: TRBV18; D: TRBD1; size: NA; J: TRBJ1-4; CDR3: ASSPPGQGVSTNEKLF
length: 13; V: TRBV7-2; D: NA; size: NA; J: TRBJ2-7; CDR3: ASSYRGTHNDEQY
length: 9; V: TRBV9; D: NA; size: NA; J: TRBJ1-2; CDR3: ASSDGYGYT
length: 11; V: TRBV6-2/TRBV6-3; D: NA; size: NA; J: TRBJ2-5; CDR3: ASRPFALETQY
length: 13; V: TRBV28; D: TRBD1; size: NA; J: TRBJ1-1; CDR3: ASSLGQGASTEAF
length: 16; V: TRBV7-2; D: TRBD1; size: NA; J: TRBJ1-4; CDR3: ASSLRWSGGQPGEKLF
length: 14; V: TRBV5-4; D: TRBD1; size: NA; J: TRBJ2-1; CDR3: ASSDEGDREYNEQF
length: 17; V: TRBV19; D: TRBD2; size: NA; J: TRBJ2-7; CDR3: ASSIGAGLAPLRTYEQY
length: 16; V: TRBV6-2/TRBV6-3; D: TRBD1; size: once; J: TRBJ1-5; CDR3: ASSSRDSMYYSNQPQH
length: 16; V: TRBV10-3; D: TRBD2; size: NA; J: TRBJ2-3; CDR3: AISESRERGGSSDTQY
length: 14; V: TRBV5-6; D: NA; size: NA; J: TRBJ1-1; CDR3: ASSGWVGATNTEAF
length: 12; V: TRBV5-6; D: NA; size: NA; J: TRBJ2-5; CDR3: ASSRAGSQETQY
length: 13; V: TRBV19; D: NA; size: once; J: TRBJ1-1; CDR3: ASNPPGTLNTEAF
length: 11; V: TRBV19; D: NA; size: few; J: TRBJ2-7; CDR3: ASSIVPSYEQY
length: 13; V: TRBV10-3; D: TRBD1; size: NA; J: TRBJ2-2; CDR3: AISEITGDTGELF
length: 12; V: TRBV5-4; D: NA; size: NA; J: TRBJ2-5; CDR3: ASSLVGGGETQY
length: 12; V: TRBV2; D: TRBD1; size: NA; J: TRBJ1-4; CDR3: ASSPDRGLGKLF
length: 14; V: TRBV19; D: NA; size: NA; J: TRBJ2-1; CDR3: ASTFGGAISYNEQF
length: 15; V: TRBV5-1; D: TRBD2; size: NA; J: TRBJ2-3; CDR3: ASSLDGLAGLTDTQY
length: 14; V: TRBV19; D: TRBD1; size: NA; J: TRBJ1-5; CDR3: ASSKSPAGGHQPQH
length: 12; V: TRBV5-4; D: NA; size: NA; J: TRBJ1-2; CDR3: ASSTSGANYGYT
length: 10; V: TRBV6-5; D: NA; size: NA; J: TRBJ2-7; CDR3: ASSLHGYEQY
length: 14; V: TRBV28; D: NA; size: few; J: TRBJ2-7; CDR3: ASSFLRDGVWGEQY
length: 16; V: TRBV14; D: NA; size: NA; J: TRBJ1-6; CDR3: ASEGKGLGFSYNSPLH
length: 13; V: TRBV28; D: NA; size: NA; J: TRBJ1-2; CDR3: ASSLFPQQTYGYT
length: 10; V: TRBV7-9; D: NA; size: few; J: TRBJ1-5; CDR3: ASSTDSRPQH
length: 13; V: TRBV19; D: NA; size: NA; J: TRBJ1-4; CDR3: ASSPTGWANEKLF
length: 12; V: TRBV7-2; D: NA; size: NA; J: TRBJ1-2; CDR3: ASSAGPRRGGYT
length: 14; V: TRBV6-5; D: NA; size: few; J: TRBJ1-6; CDR3: ASSYSAGTPNSPLH
length: 12; V: TRBV6-5; D: NA; size: NA; J: TRBJ1-1; CDR3: ASSWTDRNTEAF
length: 14; V: TRBV6-4; D: NA; size: NA; J: TRBJ2-7; CDR3: ASRSPTSEGGPEQY
length: 14; V: TRBV27; D: NA; size: NA; J: TRBJ1-4; CDR3: ASSPVRGGTNEKLF
length: 12; V: TRBV5-4; D: NA; size: NA; J: TRBJ1-3; CDR3: ASSPGGSGNTIY
length: 13; V: TRBV24-1; D: NA; size: few; J: TRBJ2-7; CDR3: ATSDHRSLSYEQY
length: 12; V: TRBV28; D: NA; size: NA; J: TRBJ2-3; CDR3: ASSSASETDTQY
length: 12; V: TRBV3-1/TRBV3-2; D: NA; size: NA; J: TRBJ2-1; CDR3: ASSQNTGYNEQF
length: 15; V: TRBV5-5; D: TRBD2; size: NA; J: TRBJ2-5; CDR3: ASSPTAASGRGETQY
length: 15; V: TRBV19; D: TRBD2; size: NA; J: TRBJ2-3; CDR3: ASSFGTSGFNTDTQY
length: 10; V: TRBV24-1; D: NA; size: NA; J: TRBJ2-7; CDR3: ATSEDSYEQY
length: 11; V: TRBV11-3; D: NA; size: NA; J: TRBJ2-7; CDR3: ASSLYSNYEQY
length: 13; V: TRBV7-2; D: NA; size: NA; J: TRBJ1-6; CDR3: ASSLAAGPGAPLH
length: 11; V: TRBV24-1; D: NA; size: once; J: TRBJ2-1; CDR3: ATSDPISNEQF
length: 11; V: TRBV7-2; D: NA; size: NA; J: TRBJ1-5; CDR3: ASSGTGFQPQH
length: 12; V: TRBV6-5; D: NA; size: NA; J: TRBJ2-2; CDR3: ASSNRVRTGELF
length: 12; V: TRBV18; D: NA; size: NA; J: TRBJ2-7; CDR3: ASSPLTLTDEQY
length: 12; V: TRBV28; D: NA; size: NA; J: TRBJ1-2; CDR3: ASSLGGAEYGYT
length: 12; V: TRBV19; D: NA; size: NA; J: TRBJ1-2; CDR3: ASRPSGTSGGYT